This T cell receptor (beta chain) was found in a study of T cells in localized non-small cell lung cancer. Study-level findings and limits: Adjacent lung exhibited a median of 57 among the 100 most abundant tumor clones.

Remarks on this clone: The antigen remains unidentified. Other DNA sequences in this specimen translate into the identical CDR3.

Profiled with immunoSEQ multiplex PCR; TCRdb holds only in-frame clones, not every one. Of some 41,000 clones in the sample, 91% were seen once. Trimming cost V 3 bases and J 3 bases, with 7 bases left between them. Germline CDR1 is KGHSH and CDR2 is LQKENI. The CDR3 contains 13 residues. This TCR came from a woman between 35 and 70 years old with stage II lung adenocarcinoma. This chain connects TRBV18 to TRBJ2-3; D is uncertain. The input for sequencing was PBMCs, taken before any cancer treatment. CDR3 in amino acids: CASSPRGTDTQYF. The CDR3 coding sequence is TGTGCCAGCTCACCTCGCGGTACAGATACGCAGTATTTT.